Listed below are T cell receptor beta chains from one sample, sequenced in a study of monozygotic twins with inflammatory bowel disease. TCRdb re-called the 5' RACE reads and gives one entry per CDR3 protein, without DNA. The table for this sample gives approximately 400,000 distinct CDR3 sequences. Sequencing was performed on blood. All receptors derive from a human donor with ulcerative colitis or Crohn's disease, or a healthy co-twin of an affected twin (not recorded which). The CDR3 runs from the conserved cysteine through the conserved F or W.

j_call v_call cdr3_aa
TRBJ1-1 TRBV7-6 CASSPSMNTEAFF
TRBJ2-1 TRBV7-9 CATVPSSYNEQFF
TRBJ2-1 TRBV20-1 CSAEGGRDEQFF
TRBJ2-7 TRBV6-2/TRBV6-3 CASSGRLSLYEQYF
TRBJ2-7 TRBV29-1 CSVGDRGSYEQYF
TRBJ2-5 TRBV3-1 CASSRNDVETQYF
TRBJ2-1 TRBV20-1 CSASADFPQFF
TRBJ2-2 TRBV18 CASSQGLDTGELFF
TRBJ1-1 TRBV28 CASRLPPNGAFF
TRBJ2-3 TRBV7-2 CASSWARGDTQYF
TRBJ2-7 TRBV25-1 CASSARDRGNHEQYF
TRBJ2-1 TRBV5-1 CASSLGASRDEQFF
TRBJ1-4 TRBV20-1 CSAGDNEKLFF
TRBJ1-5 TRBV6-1 CASSPLSGVRDQPQHF
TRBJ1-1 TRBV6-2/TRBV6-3 CASSYTVGQGIRNTEAFF
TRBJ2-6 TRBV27 CASGRTGTGANVLTF
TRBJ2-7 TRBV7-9 CASSPLSSGTGIYEQYF
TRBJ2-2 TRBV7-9 CASSARDRGTGELFF
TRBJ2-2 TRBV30 CACPTSGGRTGELFF
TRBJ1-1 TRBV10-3 CAISEEGKDTEAFF
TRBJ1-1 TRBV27 CASRRGTGAPHTEAFF
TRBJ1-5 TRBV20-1 CSARGQENQPQHF
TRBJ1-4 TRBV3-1 CASRRGQPTTNEKLFF
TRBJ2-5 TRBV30 CAWKDKQETQYF
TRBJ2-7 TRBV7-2 CASSKREGYEQYF
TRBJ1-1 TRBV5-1 CASGPGLNTEAFF
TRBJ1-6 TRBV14 CASSQGASPLHF
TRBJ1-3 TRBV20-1 CSAWDRGDLTGNTIYF
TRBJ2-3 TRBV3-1 CASSQDRRVASTDTQYF
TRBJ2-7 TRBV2 CASTSGRVSYEQYF
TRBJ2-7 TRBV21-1 CASSKVPGRPYYEQYF
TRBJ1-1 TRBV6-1 CASSEQFSEAFF
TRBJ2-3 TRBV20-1 CSARDIAGVVDTQYF
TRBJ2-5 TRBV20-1 CSARQGAMGETQYF
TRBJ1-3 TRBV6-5 CASSPGGRTTIYF
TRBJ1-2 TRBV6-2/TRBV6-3 CASSSSPSTNYGYTF
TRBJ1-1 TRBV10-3 CATGQGTDEAFF
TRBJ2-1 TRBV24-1 CATSQAGGLSYNEQFF
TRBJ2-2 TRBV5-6 CASRSQGGNTGELFF
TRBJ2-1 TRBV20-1 CSARTPRLSGGYNEQFF
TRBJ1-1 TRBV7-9 CASSGHTGNEAFF
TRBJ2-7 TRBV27 CASSFSGGNEQYF
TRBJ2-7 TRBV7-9 CASSPVGQGIGEQYF
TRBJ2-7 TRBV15 CATSRERKYEQYF
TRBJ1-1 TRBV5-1 CASSPPDQPYTEAFF
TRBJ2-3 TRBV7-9 CASGWYGTPKDTQYF
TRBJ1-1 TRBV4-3 CASSQSRSRSTEAFF
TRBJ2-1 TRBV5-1 CAGSSGVLAGAPSDEQFF
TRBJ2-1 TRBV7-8 CASSTRTGTSGRAEQFF